The present TCR beta chain was sequenced within a study of beta chain features in type 1 diabetes. General study points: All four CD4+ subsets from Type 1 diabetes patients carried moderately but significantly shorter TCRB CDR3s.

Regarding this clone: Its antigen is as yet unknown.

The authors reverse transcribed all of the isolated RNA, so sequencing captured expressed TCRB transcripts. Generated by immunoSEQ multiplex PCR, the TCRdb table keeps only in-frame clones and is missing some. The sample carries more than 300,000 clones, 7% to 10% recorded once. The clonotype comes from a man aged 30 to 45 with type 1 diabetes. The sample was central memory CD4+ T cells from blood.

CDR3 in amino acids: CASSILFNQPQHF. The CDR3 bases are TGTGCCAGTAGTATACTGTTTAATCAGCCCCAGCATTTT. The rearrangement uses TRBV19 and TRBJ1-5, with D unclear. This CDR3 spans 13 amino acids. Germline V gene lookup returns CDR1 LNHDA and CDR2 SQIVND (reference sequence). With 2 bases removed from V and 4 bases from J, the gap between germline ends came to 6 bases.